A single sample is the source of the 32 T cell receptor beta chains below, sequenced in a study of vaccination and CD4 T cells after COVID-19 (dated by TCRdb to the early 2020s). These receptors' targets are unknown. The treatment or condition label, read with the paper, signifies: roughly ten-day PBMC culture with coronavirus spike peptide pools or control peptides (ViraFEST assay). Library preparation used PCR. The sequencer was an Illumina iSeq 100. TCR sequencing of DNA from cultured CD4+ T cells used the Oncomine TCR Beta short-read assay at the Johns Hopkins FTIC core. TCRdb ran its own pipeline on the public reads, namely fastp trimming at Q25 and MiXCR clone calling, and kept in-frame beta chains. Each CDR3 protein gets just one entry, which takes the most common genes and DNA from the rows behind it. This sample has 7,000 to 9,500 distinct CDR3 sequences in its table, and approximately 73% of those were observed once. Clones ranked in the top ten supply 25% to 40% of the sample.

Specimen: CD4+ T cells from blood, cultured in vitro. The receptors were gathered from a human donor who had recovered from COVID-19.

This clonotype was found a few times. The V call is TRBV10-3, the J call TRBJ1-5; D is perhaps TRBD1 (6 bases). This CDR3 is built from 16 residues. The V end was cut by 6 bases, the J end by 0 bases, with 15 bases between. The germline gives CDR1 ENHRY, CDR2 SYGVKD. CDR3 protein: CAISPDTGYSNQPQHF. CDR3 DNA: TGTGCCATCAGCCCCGACACAGGGTATAGCAATCAGCCCCAGCATTTT.

The gene calls are TRBV11-3 and TRBJ2-5, with TRBD2 matching over 7 bases. Per germline, CDR1 SGHNT and CDR2 YENEEA. With 3 bases clipped from V and 4 bases from J, the junction kept 2 bases outside the gene matches. The CDR3 extends over 13 amino acids. The CDR3 coding sequence is TGTGCCAGCAGCTTTTCTAGCGGAGAGACCCAGTACTTC. Translated, it gives CASSFSSGETQYF.

This chain connects TRBV11-2 to TRBJ1-2, with D perhaps matching TRBD1 (6 bases). V dropped 4 bases and J dropped 6 bases, with 15 bases sitting between them. CDR3 length: 14 residues. CDR1 and CDR2 (germline): SGHAT, FQNNGV. The CDR3 nucleotides are TGTGCCAGCAGCTACCGGGACACCTTGGATGGCTACACCTTC. Translated, it gives CASSYRDTLDGYTF. The full variable domain, completed using reference TRBV11-2 and TRBJ1-2, is EAGVAQSPRYKIIEKRQSVAFWCNPISGHATLYWYQQILGQGPKLLIQFQNNGVVDDSQLPKDRFSAERLKGVDSTLKIQPAKLEDSAVYLCASSYRDTLDGYTFGSGTRLTVV.

The gene calls are TRBV6-2 or TRBV6-3 and TRBJ1-1; D not resolved. In germline, CDR1 is MNHEY, CDR2 SVGEGT. The CDR3 is made up of 14 amino acids. The V and J ends lost 0 bases and 5 bases respectively, with 10 bases between them. The DNA of the CDR3 is TGTGCCAGCAGTTACTCGATGTCAGAAACTGAAGCTTTCTTT. It translates to CASSYSMSETEAFF.

This sequence joins TRBV11-3 and TRBJ2-3, with 8 bases lining up with TRBD2. CDR3 length: 15 amino acids. Unmatched junction bases numbered 5, after V lost 6 bases and J lost 0 bases. Germline lookup yields CDR1 SGHNT and CDR2 YENEEA. The CDR3 here is CASRAGGTSTDTQYF. The CDR3 DNA sequence: TGTGCCAGCAGGGCGGGGGGTACTAGCACAGATACGCAGTATTTT. Looking up the rest from reference TRBV11-3 and TRBJ2-3 gives the full variable domain: EAGVVQSPRYKIIEKKQPVAFWCNPISGHNTLYWYLQNLGQGPELLIRYENEEAVDDSQLPKDRFSAERLKGVDSTLKIQPAELGDSAVYLCASRAGGTSTDTQYFGPGTRLTVL.

The chain uses TRBV29-1 and TRBJ1-1; 8 bases are shared with TRBD1. This CDR3 region has 13 residues. Germline CDR1 and CDR2: SQVTM and ANQGSEA. With V trimmed by 7 bases and J by 3 bases, 7 bases remained unmatched. In DNA form, the CDR3 reads TGCAGCGCAAGACAGGGGAGTGACACTGAAGCTTTCTTT. This encodes CSARQGSDTEAFF. The full variable domain, its missing parts supplied by reference TRBV29-1 and TRBJ1-1, is SAVISQKPSRDICQRGTSLTIQCQVDSQVTMMFWYRQQPGQSLTLIATANQGSEATYESGFVIDKFPISRPNLTFSTLTVSNMSPEDSSIYLCSARQGSDTEAFFGQGTRLTVV.

The V call is TRBV20-1, the J call TRBJ2-1; D is perhaps TRBD1 or TRBD2 (5 bases each). This CDR3 is 15 amino acids long. V lost 1 base and J lost 0, with 10 bases in between. Germline V gene sequence: CDR1 DFQATT, CDR2 SNEGSKA (reference sequence). The CDR3 protein is CSARGGVSSYNEQFF. CDR3 in DNA: TGCAGTGCTAGAGGAGGGGTAAGCTCCTACAATGAGCAGTTCTTC.

The chain has TRBV6-1 and TRBJ2-7, with D perhaps TRBD2 (5 bases). Germline V gene lookup returns CDR1 MNHNS and CDR2 SASEGT. V was trimmed by 7 bases and J by 2 bases, leaving 18 bases between them. The CDR3 sequence is 15 residues long. CDR3 nucleotide sequence: TGTGCCAGCACCTCCACTAGTTGGCCCCCCTACGAGCAGTACTTC. Residues: CASTSTSWPPYEQYF.

The V call is TRBV7-3, the J call TRBJ2-7, with 7 bases lining up with TRBD1. Germline V gene lookup returns CDR1 SGHTA and CDR2 FQGTGA. This CDR3 contains 13 residues. V lost 4 bases to trimming and J lost 5 bases; unmatched junction nucleotides: 5. CDR3 residues: CASSSRGQNEQYF. As DNA, the CDR3 is TGTGCCAGCAGCTCTAGGGGACAGAACGAGCAGTACTTC.

The J gene is TRBJ1-2, the V gene TRBV6-1; a possible D gene is TRBD1 (5 bases). This CDR3 comprises 11 residues. The germline CDR1 and CDR2 sequences are MNHNS and SASEGT. V lost 6 bases, J lost 6 bases, and 8 bases lay in between. CDR3 DNA sequence: TGTGCCAGCAGCGGGACGGATGGCTACACCTTC. Translated, it gives CASSGTDGYTF.

V gene TRBV7-2 combines with J gene TRBJ1-2, with D unclear. Germline lookup yields CDR1 SGHTA and CDR2 FQGNSA. The V gene lost 5 bases and the J gene lost 4 bases, with 14 bases spanning the gap. This CDR3 has 14 amino acids. The DNA for the CDR3 is TGTGCCAGCAGCCCCATGGGCAGAGGCTATGGCTACACCTTC. It encodes CASSPMGRGYGYTF.

The rearrangement uses TRBV20-1 and TRBJ1-1; D is uncertain. Per the germline V gene, CDR1 is DFQATT and CDR2 is SNEGSKA (reference sequence). This CDR3 spans 12 amino acids. The CDR3, as DNA: TGCAGGACCCCCAGCGGAGGGACTGAAGCTTTCTTT. Its protein product is CRTPSGGTEAFF.

The chain has TRBV6-1 and TRBJ2-3; D might be TRBD2 (6 bases). The CDR3 consists of 14 residues. Germline V gene data show CDR1 as MNHNS and CDR2 as SASEGT. Trimming pared 6 bases from V and 0 bases from J, leaving 10 bases between. As DNA, the CDR3 is TGTGCCAGCAGAACTAGCCCTAGCACAGATACGCAGTATTTT. Its translation: CASRTSPSTDTQYF.

This rearrangement joins TRBV6-1 to TRBJ1-2; D is perhaps TRBD1 (6 bases). V dropped 5 bases and J dropped 4 bases, with 14 bases sitting between them. Germline V gene sequence: CDR1 MNHNS, CDR2 SASEGT. This CDR3 region has 14 residues. CDR3 loop: CASSPQGSGYGYTF. The CDR3 region has the DNA TGTGCCAGCAGTCCCCAGGGGTCAGGCTATGGCTACACCTTC.

This clonotype is a singleton in its sample. The rearrangement links TRBV20-1 to TRBJ1-1; unclear D gene. The V end was cut by 3 bases, the J end by 1 base, with 6 bases between. The CDR3 is 12 amino acids. CDR1 is DFQATT and CDR2 is SNEGSKA in the germline V gene (reference sequence). In DNA, the CDR3 is TGCAGTGCTAGCCCGGAGAACACTGAAGCTTTCTTT. Amino acids: CSASPENTEAFF.

There are a few counts of this clonotype. This rearrangement joins TRBV27 to TRBJ1-2; 9 positions agree with TRBD1. Per germline, CDR1 MNHEY and CDR2 SMNVEV (reference sequence). The CDR3 length is 18 residues. The V and J ends lost 6 bases and 4 bases, in that order; junction bases with no gene match: 18. CDR3 in amino acids: CASSPDRDREGNAYGYTF. The CDR3 DNA sequence: TGTGCCAGCAGCCCGGATCGGGACAGGGAAGGAAATGCCTATGGCTACACCTTC.

The V and J genes are TRBV7-2 and TRBJ2-5, with 14 bases lining up with TRBD2. The CDR3 is 17 amino acids. V dropped 5 bases and J dropped 9; count of bases not matched to a gene: 14. CDR1 and CDR2 from the germline V gene are SGHTA and FQGNSA. The CDR3 DNA sequence: TGTGCCAGCAGCCTCGGGACTAGCGGGGGTCCCAACGGGGCCCAGTACTTC. Residues: CASSLGTSGGPNGAQYF. The variable domain in full, completed from reference TRBV7-2 and TRBJ2-5, reads GAGVSQSPSNKVTEKGKDVELRCDPISGHTALYWYRQSLGQGLEFLIYFQGNSAPDKSGLPSDRFSAERTGGSVSTLTIQRTQQEDSAVYLCASSLGTSGGPNGAQYFGPGTRLLVL.

The chain combines TRBV19 with TRBJ2-7; no reliable D call. V was shortened by 3 bases and J by 1 base, with 10 bases between the two germline ends. The CDR3 is made up of 14 amino acids. Germline V gene sequence: CDR1 LNHDA, CDR2 SQIVND (reference sequence). The CDR3 protein is CASSMVVRSYEQYF. The CDR3, as DNA: TGTGCCAGTAGTATGGTAGTTCGGTCCTACGAGCAGTACTTC.

This chain connects TRBV19 to TRBJ2-6; possibly TRBD1 or TRBD2 for D (5 bases each). Germline V lookup: CDR1 LNHDA, CDR2 SQIVND (reference sequence). Trimming pared 6 bases from V and 0 bases from J, leaving 15 bases between. This CDR3 has 17 residues. CDR3 residues: CASRPGRIRSGANVLTF. CDR3 coding DNA: TGTGCCAGTAGGCCGGGACGCATCCGCTCTGGGGCCAACGTCCTGACTTTC. The full variable domain, in which reference TRBV19 and TRBJ2-6 provide the parts outside the CDR3, is DGGITQSPKYLFRKEGQNVTLSCEQNLNHDAMYWYRQDPGQGLRLIYYSQIVNDFQKGDIAEGYSVSREKKESFPLTVTSAQKNPTAFYLCASRPGRIRSGANVLTFGAGSRLTVL.

The chain combines TRBV18 with TRBJ2-5, with 7 bases matching TRBD1. J was trimmed by 2 bases and V by 0 bases; bases with no gene match: 0. The CDR3 has 14 amino acids. Germline CDR1 KGHSH, CDR2 LQKENI. CDR3 nucleotides: TGTGCCAGCTCACCACCACAGGGGCAAGAGACCCAGTACTTC. Translated: CASSPPQGQETQYF.

The chain has TRBV2 and TRBJ2-2, with 8 bases that match TRBD1. Germline V lookup: CDR1 SNHLY, CDR2 FYNNEI. The CDR3 is 15 residues long. With 5 bases clipped from V and 4 bases from J, the junction kept 6 bases outside the gene matches. In DNA form, the CDR3 reads TGTGCCAGCAGTCAGACAGGGGTTAGCACCGGGGAGCTGTTTTTT. Translation: CASSQTGVSTGELFF.

CDR3 bases: TGTGCCAGCAGTGACAGGACGGGAAACTATGGCTACACCTTC. This gives the protein CASSDRTGNYGYTF. The chain is built from TRBV2 and TRBJ1-2; D remains unclear. Per germline, CDR1 SNHLY and CDR2 FYNNEI. Trimming cost V 3 bases and J 2 bases, with 10 bases left between them. This CDR3 spans 14 amino acids. Supplemented by reference TRBV2 and TRBJ1-2, the full variable domain reads EPEVTQTPSHQVTQMGQEVILRCVPISNHLYFYWYRQILGQKVEFLVSFYNNEISEKSEIFDDQFSVERPDGSNFTLKIRSTKLEDSAMYFCASSDRTGNYGYTFGSGTRLTVV.

CDR3 nucleotides: TGTGCCAGCAGCCGCGAACAGGGGGCTGAGACCCAGTACTTC. Its translation is CASSREQGAETQYF. The chain uses TRBV5-4 and TRBJ2-5, with 9 bases aligning to TRBD1. The CDR3 spans 14 residues. The ends lost 4 bases at V and 5 bases at J; junction bases unmatched: 6. Per the germline V gene, CDR1 is SGHNT and CDR2 is YYREEE (reference sequence).

This clonotype was picked up a small number of times. The V gene is TRBV7-8, the J gene TRBJ1-2; a weak D match, TRBD1 (5 bases). The length of the CDR3 is 15 residues. Germline-derived CDR1 and CDR2 are SGHVS and FQNEAQ. V lost 4 bases, J lost 6 bases, and 18 bases lay in between. The CDR3 DNA reads TGTGCCAGCAGCTCGCGACTCCAGGGTGTAGATGGCTACACCTTC. It encodes CASSSRLQGVDGYTF.

The rearrangement uses TRBV20-1 and TRBJ1-6; 8 positions agree with TRBD1. The J segment lost 10 bases and the V segment lost 0 bases, leaving 5 bases of the junction unmatched. This CDR3 region has 14 residues. Germline V gene data show CDR1 as DFQATT and CDR2 as SNEGSKA (reference sequence). Written as DNA, the CDR3 is TGCAGTGCTAGAGACGGACAGGGTATGTCACCCCTCCACTTT. This sequence encodes CSARDGQGMSPLHF.

In regard to this clonotype: One end of the junction is discordant with germline, which a read error may explain. This chain joins TRBV7-3 and TRBJ1-2; 8 bases fit TRBD1. Germline loops: CDR1 SGHTA, CDR2 FQGTGA. This CDR3 contains 13 residues. CDR3 coding DNA: TGTGCCAGCAGCCTAACAGGGGGCTATGGCTACACCTTC. Translation: CASSLTGGYGYTF.

This chain links TRBV24-1 with TRBJ2-7; no reliable D call. Trimming pared 5 bases from V and 7 bases from J, leaving 14 bases between. The CDR3 has 13 amino acids. Germline V gene lookup returns CDR1 KGHDR and CDR2 SFDVKD. DNA for the CDR3: TGTGCCACCAGTGCCACCCGGTACAGTGAGCAGTACTTC. Translated: CATSATRYSEQYF.

This clonotype appeared a few times. The V and J genes are TRBV11-3 and TRBJ1-2; D is unresolved. CDR3 size: 16 residues. CDR1 and CDR2 (germline): SGHNT, YENEEA. V gave up 3 bases and J gave up 0 bases, with 14 bases separating them. CDR3 sequence (DNA): TGTGCCAGCAGCTTTTACGAAGGAAGTCCTAACTATGGCTACACCTTC. Protein: CASSFYEGSPNYGYTF.

V usage is TRBV27 and J usage is TRBJ1-4; D gene uncertain. The germline gives CDR1 MNHEY, CDR2 SMNVEV (reference sequence). CDR3 length: 16 amino acids. Trimming stripped 3 bases from V and 0 bases from J, with 11 bases between. The CDR3 coding sequence is TGTGCCAGCAGTTTCAACCGGCGGGCAACTAATGAAAAACTGTTTTTT. Its protein product is CASSFNRRATNEKLFF.

The chain uses TRBV10-3 and TRBJ1-1; possible D gene TRBD1, 6 bases. Trimming took off 11 bases at V and 2 bases at J, with 12 bases between the two ends. The CDR3 extends over 12 amino acids. Germline CDR1 is ENHRY and CDR2 is SYGVKD. CDR3 loop: CASNGGNTEAFF. CDR3 nucleotides: TGTGCCTCCAACGGGGGCAACACTGAAGCTTTCTTT.

The chain combines TRBV19 with TRBJ2-7; the match to TRBD2 covers 13 bases. This CDR3 region has 15 residues. CDR1 is LNHDA, CDR2 SQIVND, per germline (reference sequence). After removal of 4 bases from V and 10 bases from J, the junction contained 10 bases not matched to a gene. The CDR3 sequence is CASSSKGGLAGLQYF. CDR3 DNA: TGTGCCAGTAGTAGTAAGGGGGGACTAGCGGGACTACAGTACTTC.

The chain links TRBV21-1 to TRBJ1-6. TRBV21-1 is classified as a pseudogene. The CDR3 consists of 13 residues. The CDR3 DNA is TGTGCCAGCGGCAAAGGAAGGCCCTCACCCCTCCACTTT. It yields the protein CASGKGRPSPLHF.